This TCR beta chain was sequenced for a study of Graves' ophthalmopathy and Graves' hyperthyroidism. On the study more broadly: Peripheral blood was gathered at the point of initial diagnosis, before any treatment started.

The CDR3 contains 15 residues. V lost 8 bases and J 10 bases, leaving 21 bases between the germline ends. Investigators amplified TCR beta CDR3 regions from RNA transcripts. Investigators did first-round RT-PCR with HTBI primers, then second-round multiplex PCR. Using its own MiXCR run on the multiplex PCR reads, TCRdb lists one record per CDR3 protein. The table shows 600,000 to 950,000 distinct CDR3 sequences, with approximately 40% occurring only once. It was from over 8.5 ml of fresh peripheral blood that the PBMCs came. Sequenced material: peripheral blood. The chain couples TRBV12-3 or TRBV12-4 to TRBJ1-6, with D unresolved. The clonotype comes from an adult man with Graves' ophthalmopathy. CDR3 protein: CASSLGVRGSSPLHF. DNA of the CDR3: TGTGCCAGCTCACTCGGGGTTCGGGGAAGCTCACCCCTCCACTTT.